This T cell receptor (beta chain) appears in the sequencing data of a study of CXCR3-negative and CXCR3-positive naive CD8 T cells. Overall study: The TRB read total, about 150 million, broke down to about 1.5 +/- 0.3 million reads per library.

Regarding the study as a whole: CXCR3-positive naive cells carried more hydrophobic TRB CDR3s than CXCR3-negative ones. Upon cryopreservation, CXCR3 expression partially decreased, and most assays used fresh PBMCs.

The authors gated naive CD8+ T cells as CD45RO-CCR7+CD27+CD95-. The libraries of TRB cDNA were constructed through 5' RACE using UMI labels. For each CDR3 protein, TCRdb gives one entry from its re-call of the 5' RACE reads, without DNA. This sample's table has under 110,000 distinct CDR3 sequences. In regard to this clonotype: What it binds is unknown.

Germline loops: CDR1 LGHDT, CDR2 YNNKEL (reference sequence). This CDR3 contains 14 residues. The sequence was obtained from a human donor in good health. Some clones in this sample may be carry-over from other donors' samples. The sequenced sample consisted of naive CXCR3+ CD8+ T cells from blood. Subset in this sample: CD45RO-CCR7+CD27+CD95- naive CD8+ T cells expressing CXCR3 (TNR3+). The rearrangement joins TRBV3-1 to TRBJ2-4; TCRdb lists TRBD2, though no DNA is available to test this call. The CDR3 region is CASSQGTSAFIQYF.